Each of the 5 T cell receptor beta chains below was sequenced from the same sample in a study of vaccination effects on CD4 cells after COVID-19. Using viral peptide pools, the ViraFEST assay grew out antigen-specific CD4+ T cells prior to sequencing. Following an approximately 11-day culture, CD4+ T cells were purified. Participants were vaccinated with two doses of either the BNT162b2 or mRNA-1273 vaccine. TCRdb keeps only in-frame clones here, not all; method: immunoSEQ multiplex PCR. The profile covers tens of thousands of clones, with roughly 76% appearing a single time and 0.75% to 1% taken by the ten largest. No antigen is known for these receptors. Specimen: CD4+ T cells from PBMCs cultured with HCoV-OC43 spike peptides, collected after COVID-19 vaccination. As to subset: HCoV-OC43 spike overlapping peptide pool stimulation. The receptors were sampled from a human donor who received a COVID-19 vaccine.

In this sample, this clone turned up once. The rearrangement links TRBV18 to TRBJ1-5; 10 bases match TRBD1. The V gene's germline CDR1 is KGHSH and CDR2 LQKENI. V shed 2 bases and J 5 bases; nucleotides not matched to a gene: 6. This CDR3 has 16 amino acids. The DNA for the CDR3 is TGTGCCAGCTCACCAAGGACAGGGGGTGAAGATCAGCCCCAGCATTTT. Translating it yields CASSPRTGGEDQPQHF.

The V call is TRBV5-1, the J call TRBJ2-5, with 14 bases matching TRBD2. CDR1 and CDR2 (germline): SGHRS, YFSETQ. The CDR3 totals 17 residues. Trimming took 4 bases from V and 2 from J; bases not matched to a gene: 7. CDR3 in DNA: TGCGCCAGCAGCCATACGACTAGCGGGGGGGGGCAAGAGACCCAGTACTTC. Its translation is CASSHTTSGGGQETQYF.

The chain recombines TRBV3-1 (or the pseudogene TRBV3-2) with TRBJ1-2, with D perhaps TRBD1 (6 bases). Per germline, CDR1 LGHDT and CDR2 YNNKEL (reference sequence). The V end lost 0 bases, the J end lost 2 bases, and 10 bases lay between the germline ends. CDR3 length: 15 amino acids. In DNA, the CDR3 is TGTGCCAGCAGCCAAGAGGACAGAGTGAACTATGGCTACACCTTC. This gives the protein CASSQEDRVNYGYTF.

This clone showed up just once. The chain has TRBV14 and TRBJ2-2; 7 nucleotides line up with TRBD1. Per the germline V gene, CDR1 is SGHDN and CDR2 is FVKESK. V gave up 4 bases and J gave up 6 bases; unmatched junction bases: 14. This CDR3 region has 17 residues. The CDR3 reads CASSPRTGVEFSGELFF. DNA for the CDR3: TGTGCCAGCAGCCCCAGAACAGGGGTTGAATTTTCCGGGGAGCTGTTTTTT.

This clone was observed a single time. The CDR3 protein is CASSVGLGQGQETQYF. The CDR3 coding sequence is TGTGCCAGCAGCGTAGGGTTAGGACAGGGGCAGGAAACCCAGTACTTC. V gene TRBV9 combines with J gene TRBJ2-5, with 9 nucleotides matching TRBD1. This CDR3 has 16 residues. The germline V gene has CDR1 SGDLS and CDR2 YYNGEE. J lost 8 bases, V lost 0 bases, and 11 bases had no gene match.